What follows describes a single T cell receptor (beta chain). Antigen unknown. Germline V gives CDR1 KGHSH, CDR2 LQKENI. Trimming pared 6 bases from V and 5 bases from J, leaving 17 bases between. The CDR3 consists of 14 residues. Preparing the TCRbeta library involved the use of unique molecular identifiers. TCRdb recomputed calls from the PCR reads with MiXCR, one row per CDR3 protein. The sample records about 300,000 distinct CDR3 sequences, just over 7.5% being singletons. This specimen comes from a study of T-cell reconstitution after alpha-beta-depleted transplantation in children. The study's findings and limits: Diversity and T-cell counts at one year after transplant derived mostly from new T cells.

V usage is TRBV18 and J usage is TRBJ2-7; D might be TRBD2 (5 bases). This TCR was recovered from a female patient aged 2 to 10 who had a stem cell transplant for Fanconi anemia, so the T cells may come from the graft donor. This sample comprised peripheral blood, obtained 360 days after TCRalphabeta/CD19-depleted stem cell transplant. The CDR3: CASSESRRSHEQYF. The CDR3 coding sequence is TGTGCCAGCTCCGAATCGCGGAGGAGTCACGAGCAGTACTTC.